The clone carrying this T cell receptor beta chain turned up a few times. These data are taken from a study of early T cells in non-severe SARS-CoV-2 infection. On the study more broadly: The study sequenced bulk RNA from unsorted whole blood, with chains unpaired.

The germline V and J ends were trimmed by 1 base and 3 bases, with 4 bases remaining between them. Germline CDR1 reads LGHNA; CDR2 reads YSLEER. This CDR3 is 13 amino acids long. Attached unique molecular identifiers marked individual cDNA molecules. Using its own MiXCR run on the 5' RACE reads, TCRdb lists one record per CDR3 protein. This sample has about 76,000 distinct CDR3 sequences, with about 11% found just once. The chain couples TRBV4-3 to TRBJ1-5, with D unresolved. This receptor was taken from an adult who was a healthcare worker with PCR-confirmed SARS-CoV-2 infection or an uninfected control (not recorded which). The sequenced sample consisted of whole blood. CDR3 amino acids: CASSQAYNQPQHF. CDR3 DNA sequence: TGCGCCAGCAGCCAAGCCTACAATCAGCCCCAGCATTTT.